Reported below is one T cell receptor beta chain. Its antigen is unknown. The data stem from a study of cytomegalovirus exposure and HLA in healthy donors. CDR3 size: 13 residues. Per germline, CDR1 GTSNPN and CDR2 SVGIG (reference sequence). Trimming removed 2 bases at V and 8 bases at J, with 13 bases between. Vbeta (60) and Jbeta (13) primers were used in the PCR. In the original analysis: A follow-up analysis tallied 86 million or so unique TCR beta chains, about 10 million shared. Using immunoSEQ multiplex PCR, the repertoire was profiled, and TCRdb retains in-frame clones only, with some absent. The D gene and trimming were derived from the DNA, and the V and J assignments and clone size from that table. Of some 100,000 clones listed, around 70% are singletons. Findings and caveats of the study: The authors later linked a missense DCLRE1C variant to TCR beta V- and J-gene trimming.

The TCR comes from a woman aged 50 to 60 in good health and CMV-seropositive. The gene calls are TRBV30 and TRBJ1-5; D is possibly TRBD1 (5 bases). Specimen: PBMCs. CDR3 DNA sequence: TGTGCCTGGAGTTGGGGGGGAGGCGAGCCCCAGCATTTT. Its translation is CAWSWGGGEPQHF.